The present entry profiles one T cell receptor (beta chain) with its context. Which antigen it targets is not known. Per-base qualities were not stored, and no clone one base away is much larger. The library was made by the immunoSEQ multiplex PCR assay. For the multiplex PCR, a mixture combining 60 forward primers for TCR Vbeta segments and 13 reverse primers for TCR Jbeta segments was used. A multiplex PCR assay on genomic DNA amplified the CDR3 region of rearranged TCR beta genes. The amplified TCR beta libraries were sequenced on the Illumina HiSeq System as 87-base-pair reads. Processing in the source paper ran as follows. A later analysis tallied around 80 million unique TCR beta chains across the approximately 670 repertoires, and around 9.9 million of those chains were shared by two or more donors. Raw reads were error-corrected and collapsed into unique sequences with a nearest-neighbor algorithm that merged closely related sequences to remove PCR and sequencing errors. CDR3 sequences were aligned to IMGT reference sequences to assign V, D and J gene segments. Each retained sequence needed at least a six-nucleotide match to both a V gene segment and a J gene segment. Rearrangements were classified as productive when the CDR3 lacked stop codons and remained in frame with V and J, and all other rearrangements were classified as non-productive. Following IMGT convention, CDR3 was defined as the stretch from the second conserved V-encoded cysteine up to the conserved J-encoded phenylalanine. In an earlier analysis of more than 550 of the donors, sequences lacking an unambiguous match to a single V gene segment were excluded. In an earlier analysis of around 600 of the donors, V segments were called functional above 56.7% productive rearrangements and were called segregating when the between-donor standard deviation exceeded 5%. A statistical classification framework was built to diagnose cytomegalovirus status from the catalog of TCR beta chain sequences. In a later analysis, TCR nucleotide sequences were compared against IMGT/GENE-DB human TR gene sequences so that V and J genes could be assigned. The TCRdist pipeline was used in a later analysis to assign CDR3 sequences and most-parsimonious VDJ recombination scenarios. In a later analysis, each TCR beta chain was defined by its CDR3 amino acid sequence together with its V-gene family, and reads without a unique V-gene family were excluded. In a later analysis, several hundred highly shared, low-generation-probability nucleotide sequences were removed to address suspected cross-contamination and a sequencing artifact. A later analysis calculated a clonal expansion index for each public chain from normalized within-repertoire ranks of inferred template counts. A later analysis computed generation probabilities with a VDJ recombination model fitted to out-of-frame rearrangements, and checked the results against IGoR. In a later analysis, hypergeometric tests were used to score TCR-TCR, TCR-HLA and TCR-CMV co-occurrence, with a repertoire-size bias correction applied to TCR pairs. False discovery rates were estimated in a later analysis by permuting HLA or CMV assignments 20 times. In a later analysis, co-occurring TCRs were grouped using DBSCAN, and TCRdist sequence similarity was added for clustering within HLA-allele-positive subsets. Repertoires with fewer than 30,000 or more than 120,000 public chains, plus five repertoires with anomalous nucleotide sharing, were excluded from co-occurrence clustering. The table was pulled from immuneACCESS by TCRdb, which kept in-frame rearrangements only. Such tables lose some clones; where checked, under half of the loss comes from unresolved V genes, and the rest has no known cause. V and J calls and clone size are given by that table; D and trimming were obtained from the DNA. This sample has approximately 240,000 clones in its table, and 77% of those were observed once. The ten largest clones capture about 2.5% of the sample.

The data derive from a study of cytomegalovirus exposure and HLA in healthy donors (TCRdb year 2017). With respect to the entire study: An earlier analysis of some 550 of the donors reported about 290 Gb of sequence data and approximately 110 million unique TCR beta sequences from about 180 million T cells. Donor age, sex, ethnicity and CMV serostatus were collected together with the repertoire data. All discovery cohort repertoires had been generated on a single sequencing platform. Class I and class II HLA loci were covered by the typing at four-digit resolution. Among the approximately 430 genotyped donors, roughly 80% belonged to the genetic ancestry cluster associated with self-reported Caucasian donors. Roughly 5 DR-DQ haplotypes were treated as single units for association and clustering because of strong linkage in the cohort. Rather than drawing on any new phenotypic data, the later analysis identified candidate immune exposures from TCR beta sequences and the way those sequences occurred across donors. Around 300 gigabases of sequencing data and approximately 80 million unique TCR sequences were included in an early release covering about 600 HLA-typed donors. In a later genetic analysis, genome-wide SNP genotypes for about 55% of the roughly 700 donors were used, and that subset was treated as a discovery cohort. The number of donors typed differed by locus, with 629-630 for A, B, C, DRB1 and DQB1, roughly 520 for DQA1, about 610 for DPA1, and around 430 for DPB1. Across 300 to 500 genotyped donors of the cohort, an average of 235,054 unique TCR beta nucleotide sequences per donor were sequenced, and roughly 20% of those sequences were non-productive. In a later analysis, previously published TCR beta repertoires from several hundred donors were re-analyzed and high-resolution HLA genotyping was added so that TCR occurrence patterns could be studied. The study aimed to test whether signatures of past pathogen exposure could be identified by cataloging public T cell receptors. Besides the first cohort of roughly 660 subjects, a separate validation cohort made up of 120 different subjects was used. High-throughput TCR immunosequencing, statistical association of individual TCRs with disease status, and machine learning were combined to predict cytomegalovirus infection status. The study used immunosequencing to profile the T cell repertoires of approximately 640 subjects and linked those repertoires to cytomegalovirus serostatus. In an earlier analysis of roughly 600 of the donors, high-throughput TCR beta sequencing was used to judge whether each TCR beta V gene segment behaved as functional or pseudogenic. The investigation overall reported the following: A later analysis associated some 17,000 TCR beta sequences with specific HLA alleles at a false discovery rate of 0.05. According to a later analysis, TCR association rates differed among HLA loci, with DRB1 alleles showing the most associated TCRs and HLA-C alleles showing the fewest. In both the original and validation cohorts, the classifier was reported to diagnose cytomegalovirus status with high specificity and sensitivity. Because the 87-base-pair reads could not distinguish some IMGT-functional V segments, including TRBV6-2 and TRBV6-3, those segments were excluded. A later genetic analysis associated a missense DCLRE1C variant with V-gene and J-gene trimming of TCR beta chains, and an independent cohort replicated the association. It was suggested by the authors that the approach could potentially be generalized to other disease states and immunological phenotypes. The cohort was sequenced for TCR beta chains only, and without alpha or paired-chain data the features that could be detected were limited. In the study, around 150 TCR beta chains were listed as associated with cytomegalovirus. Because counts were too low, some 16 rarely observed V segments, including chromosome 9 orphons, were excluded from the earlier analysis of some 540 of the donors. In a later analysis, HLA-associated TCR beta chains were found to be more clonally expanded and to have lower generation probabilities than equally common non-associated chains. HLA typing was unavailable for some donors at each locus, so association tests used only the typed subset. In a later analysis, several top co-occurrence clusters were reported to appear linked to parvovirus B19, influenza, CMV and Epstein-Barr virus. An earlier analysis of approximately 530 of the donors showed that most TCR beta V segments appeared in productive rearrangements either about 90% or about 30% of the time, which broadly matched IMGT annotations. A few of the identified cytomegalovirus-associated TCR beta chains were confirmed in vitro to be specific for cytomegalovirus antigens. Linkage disequilibrium might explain the correlated functional status among segregating V segments, but an unknown experimental factor could not be ruled out. Across donors, most TCR sequences were observed very rarely, whereas some public TCRs were present in many individuals. CMV serostatus was the only immune exposure information available for the cohort. According to a later genetic analysis, donors in an Asian-associated ancestry cluster had fewer N-insertions in productive TCRs than the roughly 670-donor mean. Strong co-occurrence of HLA alleles, especially DR and DQ, made assigning TCR associations to individual alleles difficult. A cluster of highly shared sequence variants was judged likely to be a technical artifact of the sequencing pipeline. A further reported finding was that TCR beta sequences accurately predicted the HLA-A and HLA-B alleles for most subjects in the first cohort. In a later analysis, most CMV-associated TCR beta chains were found to appear HLA-restricted, with HLA associations seemingly driven largely by CMV exposure. The presence/absence analyses assumed that sequencing depth was roughly uniform across donors, and that assumption may not be true.

The cohort was made up of approximately 670 healthy bone marrow donors. Cohort members were all nominally healthy when sampled, although unrecorded immune exposures were likely present. The donor tested CMV seropositive and was one of the 289 seropositive cohort members. Every donor gave a peripheral blood sample, and the peripheral blood mononuclear cells from that sample were used for TCR beta sequencing. Genomic DNA was extracted from the blood cell samples with the Qiagen DNeasy Blood Extraction Kit. Spanning cysteine to phenylalanine, the CDR3 consists of 16 amino acids. Only the CDR3 region is kept as DNA, spanning 48 bases read in frame from base 1. The germline V gene sets CDR1 to SGHRS and CDR2 to YFSETQ. The junction carries 16 bases between V and J, which are trimmed by 1 base and 2 bases respectively.

The source is a woman aged 55 to 70 in good health and CMV-seropositive. The chain is made from TRBV5-1 and TRBJ2-7; a tentative D call is TRBD2 (6 bases match). The sequencing input was PBMCs. The CDR3 corresponds to CASSLKEGLRTYEQYF. The DNA sequence follows: TGCGCCAGCAGCTTGAAAGAGGGACTTAGGACCTACGAGCAGTACTTC.